The clone carrying this TCR beta chain has ten or more counts. What it recognizes is unknown. TCR beta CDR3 regions were amplified from RNA transcripts. First-round RT-PCR of the TCR CDR3 relied on the HTBI primer set. TCRdb re-derived calls from the multiplex PCR reads in MiXCR, one entry per CDR3 protein. The table records roughly 250,000 distinct CDR3 sequences, just over 14% of them present only once. The data derive from a study of T cells in Graves' hyperthyroidism and ophthalmopathy. Germline V gene sequence: CDR1 GTSNPN, CDR2 SVGIG (reference sequence). CDR3 length: 17 residues. V was clipped by 2 bases and J by 4 bases; unmatched bases: 11. Not enrolled were patients with uncontrolled infection, other autoimmune disease, pregnancy or lactation. Diagnosis relied on clinical symptoms, serum thyroxine and TRAb, thyroid ultrasound and orbital computed tomography. The study, taken as a whole, reports: Ophthalmopathy onset followed model prediction by a median about seven months.

This receptor was obtained from a woman aged 40-49 years with Graves' hyperthyroidism that later progressed to Graves' ophthalmopathy. The rearrangement links TRBV30 to TRBJ1-1; 12 nucleotides line up with TRBD1. The source material was blood. The CDR3 sequence: CAWSLWGTGGAGTEAFF. CDR3 sequence (DNA): TGTGCCTGGAGTCTCTGGGGGACAGGGGGCGCAGGCACTGAAGCTTTCTTT.